The next 16 T cell receptor beta chains were all read from a single sample in a study of cytomegalovirus exposure and HLA in healthy donors. PCR primers comprised 60 Vbeta and 13 Jbeta primers. Generated by immunoSEQ multiplex PCR, the TCRdb table keeps only in-frame clones and is missing some. Among roughly 150,000 clones listed, 75% to 90% were seen once. Sample: PBMCs. These receptors were collected from a girl aged 2 to 9 in good health and CMV-seropositive.

This clone showed up just once. The gene calls are TRBV7-3 and TRBJ2-2, with 10 bases aligning to TRBD1. Germline lookup yields CDR1 SGHTA and CDR2 FQGTGA. J lost 3 bases, V lost 2 bases, and 9 bases had no gene match. The CDR3 extends over 18 amino acids. CDR3 amino acids: CASSLPQDGTGDTGELFF. Written as DNA, the CDR3 is TGTGCCAGCAGCTTACCTCAGGATGGGACAGGGGACACCGGGGAGCTGTTTTTT. The full variable domain, in which reference TRBV7-3 and TRBJ2-2 provide the parts outside the CDR3, is GAGVSQTPSNKVTEKGKYVELRCDPISGHTALYWYRQSLGQGPEFLIYFQGTGAADDSGLPNDRFFAVRPEGSVSTLKIQRTERGDSAVYLCASSLPQDGTGDTGELFFGEGSRLTVL.

The chain links TRBV19 to TRBJ1-5; D uncertain. CDR1 is LNHDA, CDR2 SQIVND, per germline (reference sequence). The V and J ends lost 9 bases and 4 bases respectively, with 22 bases between them. CDR3 size: 16 residues. CDR3 in amino acids: CASNPWRVGRNQPQHF. The CDR3 DNA reads as TGTGCCAGCAACCCTTGGAGGGTGGGTCGGAATCAGCCCCAGCATTTT.

The chain uses TRBV18 and TRBJ2-7; D unclear. Germline V CDR1 and CDR2: KGHSH, LQKENI. The V end lost 3 bases, the J end lost 7 bases, and 13 bases lay between the germline ends. The CDR3 totals 13 residues. The CDR3 region is CASSPGQTREQYF. CDR3 in DNA: TGTGCCAGCTCACCCGGTCAGACGAGGGAGCAGTACTTC.

This chain connects TRBV7-8 to TRBJ2-6; 11 nucleotides match TRBD1. V dropped 5 bases and J dropped 0; count of bases not matched to a gene: 6. Germline V gene data show CDR1 as SGHVS and CDR2 as FQNEAQ. The CDR3 covers 18 residues. The CDR3 region has the DNA TGTGCCAGCAGCCCCCGGGACAGGGGGAGCTCTGGGGCCAACGTCCTGACTTTC. It is translated as CASSPRDRGSSGANVLTF.

This chain uses TRBV5-4 with TRBJ1-2; a possible D gene is TRBD1 (5 bases). V lost 0 bases to trimming and J lost 8 bases, with 20 bases between them. CDR1 and CDR2 from the germline V gene are SGHNT and YYREEE (reference sequence). The CDR3 is 16 amino acids. The CDR3 coding sequence is TGTGCCAGCAGCTTGGACGGCGGGGCCCTTGGTGGAGGCTACACCTTC. It translates to CASSLDGGALGGGYTF.

The chain combines TRBV5-1 with TRBJ2-3; 7 bases are shared with TRBD1. The CDR3 has 16 amino acids. The germline CDR1 and CDR2 sequences are SGHRS and YFSETQ. The junction had 8 bases not matched to a gene; V was cut back by 3 bases and J by 1 base. DNA for the CDR3: TGCGCCAGCAGCTATAACAGGGGATCGGGCACAGATACGCAGTATTTT. Its translation: CASSYNRGSGTDTQYF. The entire variable domain, with the rest obtained from reference TRBV5-1 and TRBJ2-3, is as follows: KAGVTQTPRYLIKTRGQQVTLSCSPISGHRSVSWYQQTPGQGLQFLFEYFSETQRNKGNFPGRFSGRQFSNSRSEMNVSTLELGDSALYLCASSYNRGSGTDTQYFGPGTRLTVL.

The chain recombines TRBV6-1 with TRBJ1-2; 8 bases align to TRBD1. From germline, CDR1 is MNHNS and CDR2 SASEGT. Trimming took 5 bases from V and 5 from J; bases not matched to a gene: 7. The CDR3 sequence is 14 residues long. Written as DNA, the CDR3 is TGTGCCAGCAGTAGGAAGACAGGGGCATATGGCTACACCTTC. This codes for CASSRKTGAYGYTF.

This chain links TRBV5-1 with TRBJ2-5, with TRBD2 matching 13 bases. Germline V gene sequence: CDR1 SGHRS, CDR2 YFSETQ. The CDR3 has 19 amino acids. The V segment lost 4 bases and the J segment 4 bases; nucleotides outside the gene matches: 16. The CDR3 loop reads CASSPVTSGRASRGETQYF. CDR3 sequence (DNA): TGCGCCAGCAGCCCCGTTACTAGCGGGAGGGCTTCTAGGGGAGAGACCCAGTACTTC.

The rearrangement uses TRBV28 and TRBJ2-5; tentative D call: TRBD1 (6 bases). The V gene lost 6 bases and the J gene lost 4 bases, with 15 bases spanning the gap. In germline, CDR1 is MDHEN, CDR2 SYDVKM. The CDR3 runs 14 residues. The CDR3 nucleotides read TGTGCCAGCAGCTCCACAGGGTACACAGAGACCCAGTACTTC. Amino acid sequence: CASSSTGYTETQYF.

The genes are TRBV5-1 and TRBJ2-5; TRBD2 matches 13 bases. The germline CDR1 and CDR2 sequences are SGHRS and YFSETQ. Germline trimming cut 3 bases from V and 5 bases from J; bases unmatched to any gene: 1. This CDR3 contains 14 residues. The CDR3 here is CASSSTSGRETQYF. The DNA for the CDR3 is TGCGCCAGCAGCTCGACTAGCGGGAGGGAGACCCAGTACTTC.

This rearrangement joins TRBV4-1 to TRBJ2-2; 10 positions match TRBD1. CDR3 length: 16 residues. Unmatched junction bases numbered 6, after V lost 3 bases and J lost 5 bases. Looked up from germline, CDR1 is MGHRA and CDR2 is YSYEKL. CDR3 DNA sequence: TGCGCCAGCAGCCAGACAGGGGGCTATGCTACCGGGGAGCTGTTTTTT. It specifies CASSQTGGYATGELFF.

This clone was found once. V and J are TRBV30 and TRBJ1-3, with D uncertain. The CDR3 consists of 11 residues. V was shortened by 2 bases and J by 9 bases, with 8 bases between the two germline ends. Germline V gives CDR1 GTSNPN, CDR2 SVGIG (reference sequence). The CDR3 nucleotides are TGTGCCTGGAGTCGAGCTCGCACCATATATTTT. The encoded protein is CAWSRARTIYF.

The genes are TRBV2 and TRBJ2-3; TRBD2 agrees at 10 bases. The CDR3 is 18 amino acids. CDR1 is SNHLY and CDR2 is FYNNEI in the germline V gene. V lost 0 bases, J lost 2 bases, and 8 bases stayed unmatched. The CDR3, as DNA: TGTGCCAGCAGTGAAGCTCCCTGGACTAGCGGAACCACAGATACGCAGTATTTT. It translates to CASSEAPWTSGTTDTQYF.

CDR3 DNA: TGTGCCAGCAGTGCCCGGGGGGGGGATACGCAGTATTTT. This encodes CASSARGGDTQYF. The rearrangement links TRBV7-9 to TRBJ2-3; TRBD2 aligns across 8 bases. V gave up 6 bases and J gave up 6 bases; unmatched junction bases: 5. The CDR3 sequence is 13 residues long. The germline CDR1 and CDR2 sequences are SEHNR and FQNEAQ (reference sequence).

This rearrangement joins TRBV25-1 to TRBJ2-7; 12 bases line up with TRBD1. This CDR3 comprises 16 residues. Germline CDR1 is MGHDK and CDR2 is SYGVNS. V dropped 3 bases and J dropped 6; count of bases not matched to a gene: 9. In DNA, the CDR3 is TGTGCCAGCAGTGATCATCCGGGACAGGGGGCTTTCGAGCAGTACTTC. Translating it yields CASSDHPGQGAFEQYF.

The CDR3 DNA is TGTGCCAGCAGTCAACAGTCAGACCACTACGAGCAGTACTTC. It translates to CASSQQSDHYEQYF. This chain links TRBV28 with TRBJ2-7; D gene ambiguous. CDR1 and CDR2 from the germline V gene are MDHEN and SYDVKM. Trimming left V 5 bases short and J 3 bases short, with 14 bases between. This CDR3 has 14 amino acids.